This TCR beta chain was identified during a study of T cell responses to AZD1222 COVID-19 vaccine. Whole-study results and caveats: Distributed over spike, vaccine-associated CD4 TCRs predominated at 160-218 and 743-854. The study reported that nearly half of spike-specific TCRs target unmutated variant regions. Repertoires in all cases were sampled only once the peak T cell response had passed.

Sequencing used immunoSEQ multiplex PCR; TCRdb keeps in-frame clones, though not all of them. The repertoire consists of tens of thousands of clones, with over 80% occurring once and the leading ten covering roughly 4.3%. Germline V CDR1 and CDR2: LGHDT, YNNKEL (reference sequence). This CDR3 is 15 amino acids long. The V gene lost 5 bases and the J gene lost 2 bases, with 15 bases spanning the gap. This clone has a single count. What it binds is unknown. The specimen comprised peripheral blood, sampled on day 0 of MenACWY control vaccination. This TCR came from an adult in good health. The chain combines TRBV3-1 (or the pseudogene TRBV3-2) with TRBJ1-1; no clear D gene. The CDR3 DNA follows: TGTGCCAGCAGCTCCGGGTTGGCCGATAACACTGAAGCTTTCTTT. Its translation: CASSSGLADNTEAFF.